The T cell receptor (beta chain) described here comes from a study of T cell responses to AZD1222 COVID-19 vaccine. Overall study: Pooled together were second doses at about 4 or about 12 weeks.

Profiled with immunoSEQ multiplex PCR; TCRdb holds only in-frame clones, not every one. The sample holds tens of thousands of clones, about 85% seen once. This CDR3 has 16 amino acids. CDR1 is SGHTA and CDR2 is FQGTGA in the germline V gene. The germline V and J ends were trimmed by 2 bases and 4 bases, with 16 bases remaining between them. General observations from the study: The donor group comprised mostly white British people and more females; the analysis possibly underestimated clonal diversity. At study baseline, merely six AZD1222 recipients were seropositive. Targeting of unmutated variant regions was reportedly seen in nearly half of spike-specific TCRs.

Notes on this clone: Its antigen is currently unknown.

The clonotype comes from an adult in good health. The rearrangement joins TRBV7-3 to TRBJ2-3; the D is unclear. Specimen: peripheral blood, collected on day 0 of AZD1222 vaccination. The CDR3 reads CASSLVRQGLADTQYF. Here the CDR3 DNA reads TGTGCCAGCAGCTTAGTTCGCCAAGGGCTCGCAGATACGCAGTATTTT.